This TCR beta chain was documented in a study of T-cell reconstitution after alpha-beta-depleted transplantation in children. Study results and limitations: Alpha-beta T cells present about two months after transplant were reported to originate from several hundred expanded graft clones.

The authors prepared the TCRbeta library with unique molecular identifiers. TCRdb reprocessed the PCR reads with MiXCR, giving one entry per CDR3 protein. The sample lists around 960,000 distinct CDR3 sequences; roughly 31% were seen once. Germline CDR1 MDHEN, CDR2 SYDVKM. The CDR3 spans 15 residues. V lost 6 bases and J lost 6, with 18 bases in between. Points on this clonotype: Its specificity is not known.

Sequences were derived from PBMCs, mostly from graft donor cells, sampled 360 days after TCRalphabeta/CD19-depleted stem cell transplant. J is TRBJ2-1 and V is TRBV28, with D perhaps matching TRBD1 (6 bases). The sequence derives from a boy younger than two who had a stem cell transplant for SCID, so the T cells may come from the graft donor. The CDR3 reads CASSLRDTEFNEQFF. CDR3 bases: TGTGCCAGCAGCCTCCGGGACACGGAATTCAATGAGCAGTTCTTC. The full variable domain, rest sourced from reference TRBV28 and TRBJ2-1, is DVKVTQSSRYLVKRTGEKVFLECVQDMDHENMFWYRQDPGLGLRLIYFSYDVKMKEKGDIPEGYSVSREKKERFSLILESASTNQTSMYLCASSLRDTEFNEQFFGPGTRLTVL.